The 6 T cell receptor beta chains below come from one sample, sequenced in a study of Ad26.COV2.S vaccination and SARS-CoV-2 variants. Profiling relied on immunoSEQ multiplex PCR, and the TCRdb table lists in-frame clones only, not all of them. The sample holds about 350,000 clones, approximately 90% seen once. This material consisted of peripheral blood, taken after recovery from COVID-19. The receptors derive from a human donor who had recovered from COVID-19.

The chain links TRBV7-2 to TRBJ2-2, with 7 positions matching TRBD1. In germline, CDR1 is SGHTA, CDR2 FQGNSA. The V gene end was trimmed by 6 bases and the J gene end by 3 bases; junction bases not matched to a gene: 7. CDR3 length: 15 amino acids. CDR3 sequence: CASRRTGVHTGELFF. DNA for the CDR3: TGTGCCAGCAGGCGCACAGGGGTGCACACCGGGGAGCTGTTTTTT. Together with reference TRBV7-2 and TRBJ2-2, the CDR3 gives the full variable domain: GAGVSQSPSNKVTEKGKDVELRCDPISGHTALYWYRQSLGQGLEFLIYFQGNSAPDKSGLPSDRFSAERTGGSVSTLTIQRTQQEDSAVYLCASRRTGVHTGELFFGEGSRLTVL.

CDR3 in DNA: TGTGCCAGCAGCCCAGCCGACAGCCCCTATAATTCACCCCTCCACTTT. Its protein is CASSPADSPYNSPLHF. This chain uses TRBV9 with TRBJ1-6; D is possibly TRBD1 (5 bases). V was shortened by 4 bases and J by 2 bases, with 13 bases between the two germline ends. Germline V CDR1 and CDR2: SGDLS, YYNGEE. The CDR3 is 16 amino acids.

This rearrangement joins TRBV18 to TRBJ1-4, with TRBD1 matching over 7 bases. CDR1 and CDR2 from the germline V gene are KGHSH and LQKENI. V lost 0 bases and J lost 7; bases outside the gene matches: 11. The CDR3 loop spans 17 amino acids. As DNA, the CDR3 is TGTGCCAGCTCACCACCGGGTTCCAGGGGGAAAAGTGAAAAACTGTTTTTT. Amino acid sequence: CASSPPGSRGKSEKLFF.

Here the CDR3 reads CASSYYVGENKNIQYF. As DNA, the CDR3 is TGTGCCAGCAGTTACTATGTGGGGGAGAACAAAAACATTCAGTACTTC. The chain recombines TRBV6-2 or TRBV6-3 with TRBJ2-4; possibly TRBD1 or TRBD2 for D (5 bases each). The CDR3 runs to 16 residues. Germline V gene sequence: CDR1 MNHEY, CDR2 SVGEGT. V lost 1 base, J lost 3 bases, and 13 bases lay in between.

This clone was detected a few times. The genes are TRBV4-1 and TRBJ1-5; D is unclear. V was trimmed by 2 bases and J by 2 bases, leaving 7 bases between them. Germline V gives CDR1 MGHRA, CDR2 YSYEKL. The CDR3 is 14 residues long. The CDR3, as DNA: TGCGCCAGCAGCCAAAGAGCAGGCAATCAGCCCCAGCATTTT. Its translation: CASSQRAGNQPQHF.

V gene TRBV19 combines with J gene TRBJ1-5, with D possibly matching TRBD1 (5 bases). The CDR3 is 15 residues long. The V end lost 5 bases, the J end lost 3 bases, and 14 bases lay between the germline ends. CDR1 and CDR2 from the germline V gene are LNHDA and SQIVND (reference sequence). DNA of the CDR3: TGTGCCAGTAGTCCCTTAGACAGACTCAATCAGCCCCAGCATTTT. This codes for CASSPLDRLNQPQHF.